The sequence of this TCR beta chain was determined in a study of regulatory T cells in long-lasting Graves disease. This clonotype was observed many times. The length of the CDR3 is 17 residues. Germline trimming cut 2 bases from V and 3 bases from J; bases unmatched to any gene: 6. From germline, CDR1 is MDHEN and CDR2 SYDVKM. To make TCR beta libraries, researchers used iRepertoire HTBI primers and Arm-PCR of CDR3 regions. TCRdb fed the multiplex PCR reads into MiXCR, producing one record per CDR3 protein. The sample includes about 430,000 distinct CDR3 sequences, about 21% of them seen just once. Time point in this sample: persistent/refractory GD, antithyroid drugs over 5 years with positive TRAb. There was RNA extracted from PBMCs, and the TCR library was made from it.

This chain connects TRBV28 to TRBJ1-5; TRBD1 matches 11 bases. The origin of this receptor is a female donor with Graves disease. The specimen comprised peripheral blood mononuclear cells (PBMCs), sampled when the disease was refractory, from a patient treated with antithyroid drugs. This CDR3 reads CASSLARTGGLNQPQHF. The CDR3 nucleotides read TGTGCCAGCAGTTTAGCCCGGACAGGGGGCCTCAATCAGCCCCAGCATTTT.